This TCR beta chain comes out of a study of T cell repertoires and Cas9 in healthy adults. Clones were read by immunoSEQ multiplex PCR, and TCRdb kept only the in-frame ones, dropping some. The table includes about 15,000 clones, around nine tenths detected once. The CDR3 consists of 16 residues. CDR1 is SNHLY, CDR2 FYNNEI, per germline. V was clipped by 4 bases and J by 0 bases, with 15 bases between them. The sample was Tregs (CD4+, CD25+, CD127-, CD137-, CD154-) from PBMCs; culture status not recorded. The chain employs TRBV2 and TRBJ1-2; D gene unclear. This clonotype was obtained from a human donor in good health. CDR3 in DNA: TGTGCCAGCAGTGCCTTTCTGGTCAGGCCTAACTATGGCTACACCTTC. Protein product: CASSAFLVRPNYGYTF.